This TCR beta chain was profiled in a study of blood T cell repertoires in COVID-19. Germline trimming cut 5 bases from V and 4 bases from J; bases unmatched to any gene: 5. The CDR3 totals 14 residues. Germline V gene lookup returns CDR1 LNHDA and CDR2 SQIVND (reference sequence). The repertoire was sequenced with immunoSEQ multiplex PCR; TCRdb's copy has only in-frame clones and lacks some. The sample includes about 480,000 clones, roughly 90% of them seen just once. This receptor was taken from a middle-aged woman who had recovered from COVID-19. The chain is built from TRBV19 and TRBJ2-3; TRBD1 matches 8 bases. The sequenced material came from PBMCs or T cells enriched from blood (not recorded which). The DNA of the CDR3 is TGTGCCAGTAGTCTCCAGGGGGCTGCAGATACGCAGTATTTT. Protein product: CASSLQGAADTQYF.